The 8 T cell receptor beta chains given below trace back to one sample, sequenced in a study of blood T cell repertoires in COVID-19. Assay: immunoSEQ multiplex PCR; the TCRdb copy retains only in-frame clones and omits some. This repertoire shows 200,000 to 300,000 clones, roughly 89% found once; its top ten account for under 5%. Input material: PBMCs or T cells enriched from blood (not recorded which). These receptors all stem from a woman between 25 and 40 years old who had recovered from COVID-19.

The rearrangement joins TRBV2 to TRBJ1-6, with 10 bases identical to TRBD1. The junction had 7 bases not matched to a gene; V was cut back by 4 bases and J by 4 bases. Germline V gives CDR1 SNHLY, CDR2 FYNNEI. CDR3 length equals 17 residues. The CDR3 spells CASSARQGATYNSPLHF. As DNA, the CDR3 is TGTGCCAGCAGTGCCCGACAGGGGGCGACTTATAATTCACCCCTCCACTTT.

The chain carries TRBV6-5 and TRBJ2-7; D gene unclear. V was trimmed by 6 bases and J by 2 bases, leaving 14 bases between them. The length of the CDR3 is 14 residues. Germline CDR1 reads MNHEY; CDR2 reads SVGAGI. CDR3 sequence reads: CASSPRRGAYEQYF. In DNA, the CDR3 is TGTGCCAGCAGCCCCCGGCGCGGAGCCTACGAGCAGTACTTC.

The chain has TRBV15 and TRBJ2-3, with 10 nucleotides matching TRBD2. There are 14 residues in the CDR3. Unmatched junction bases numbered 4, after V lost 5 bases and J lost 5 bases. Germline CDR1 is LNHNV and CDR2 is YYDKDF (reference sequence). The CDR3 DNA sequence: TGTGCCACCAGCGGGCTAGCGGGAGTAGATACGCAGTATTTT. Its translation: CATSGLAGVDTQYF. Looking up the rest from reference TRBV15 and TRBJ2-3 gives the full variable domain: DAMVIQNPRYQVTQFGKPVTLSCSQTLNHNVMYWYQQKSSQAPKLLFHYYDKDFNNEADTPDNFQSRRPNTSFCFLDIRSPGLGDTAMYLCATSGLAGVDTQYFGPGTRLTVL.

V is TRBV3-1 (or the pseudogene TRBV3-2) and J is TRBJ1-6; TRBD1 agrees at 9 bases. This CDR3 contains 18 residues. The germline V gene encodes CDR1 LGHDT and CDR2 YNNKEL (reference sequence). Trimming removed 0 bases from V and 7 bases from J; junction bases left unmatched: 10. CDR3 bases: TGTGCCAGCAGCCAAGATAAACAGGGGGCAAGTTCGAATTCACCCCTCCACTTT. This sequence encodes CASSQDKQGASSNSPLHF.

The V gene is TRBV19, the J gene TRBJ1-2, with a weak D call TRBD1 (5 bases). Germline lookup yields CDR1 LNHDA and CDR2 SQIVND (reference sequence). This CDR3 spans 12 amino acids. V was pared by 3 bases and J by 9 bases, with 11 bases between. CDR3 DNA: TGTGCCAGTAGTATCTCAGGGAGGAGCTACACCTTC. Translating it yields CASSISGRSYTF.

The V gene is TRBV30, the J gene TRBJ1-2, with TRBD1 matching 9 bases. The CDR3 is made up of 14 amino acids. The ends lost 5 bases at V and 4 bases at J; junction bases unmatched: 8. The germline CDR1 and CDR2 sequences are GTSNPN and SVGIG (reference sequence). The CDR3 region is CAWRTQGAGYGYTF. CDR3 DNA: TGTGCCTGGCGAACACAGGGGGCTGGCTATGGCTACACCTTC.

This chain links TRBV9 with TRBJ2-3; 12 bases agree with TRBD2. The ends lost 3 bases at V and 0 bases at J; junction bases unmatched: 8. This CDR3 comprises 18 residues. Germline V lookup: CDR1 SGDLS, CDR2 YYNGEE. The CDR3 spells CASSGVRLAGDSTDTQYF. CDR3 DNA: TGTGCCAGCAGCGGAGTAAGACTAGCGGGGGATAGCACAGATACGCAGTATTTT.

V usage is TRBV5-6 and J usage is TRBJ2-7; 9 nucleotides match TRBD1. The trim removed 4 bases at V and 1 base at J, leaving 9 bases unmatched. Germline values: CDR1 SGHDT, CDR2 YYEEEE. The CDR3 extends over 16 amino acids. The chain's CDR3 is CASSPLTGTGSYEQYF. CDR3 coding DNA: TGTGCCAGCAGCCCGCTGACCGGGACAGGGTCCTACGAGCAGTACTTC. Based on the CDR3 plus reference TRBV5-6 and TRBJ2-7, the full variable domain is DAGVTQSPTHLIKTRGQQVTLRCSPKSGHDTVSWYQQALGQGPQFIFQYYEEEERQRGNFPDRFSGHQFPNYSSELNVNALLLGDSALYLCASSPLTGTGSYEQYFGPGTRLTVT.